The next 7 T cell receptor beta chains were all read from a single sample in a study of regulatory and conventional T cells in RAG deficiency. TCRdb's copy holds only in-frame clones and misses some; the assay was immunoSEQ multiplex PCR. The table has 25,000 to 35,000 clones, 75% to 95% seen once; the top ten hold 0.82%. Blood CD4+ CD25-high CD127-low regulatory T cells supplied the genomic DNA template. These sequences were also reported in another study, on regulatory T cells. That work contributes: Amplification used 52 TRBV primers and 13 TRBJ primers.

Sequencing was done on a sample of Tregs sorted from blood. The receptors stem from a human donor in good health.

This clone was observed a handful of times. The rearrangement links TRBV30 to TRBJ1-3, with D uncertain. The CDR3 length is 15 residues. CDR1 and CDR2 from the germline V gene are GTSNPN and SVGIG (reference sequence). Trimming pared 4 bases from V and 6 bases from J, leaving 19 bases between. The CDR3: CAWNPRSASANTIYF. The DNA for the CDR3 is TGTGCCTGGAACCCCAGGTCAGCCTCGGCAAACACCATATATTTT.

V gene TRBV7-2 combines with J gene TRBJ2-7; no clear D gene. Germline CDR1 reads SGHTA; CDR2 reads FQGNSA. V gave up 1 base and J gave up 4 bases, with 5 bases separating them. CDR3 length equals 12 residues. The CDR3 DNA is TGTGCCAGCAGCTTAGTGGGATACGAGCAGTACTTC. This encodes CASSLVGYEQYF.

The rearrangement links TRBV12-5 to TRBJ2-1, with 9 bases fitting TRBD1. In germline, CDR1 is LGHNT, CDR2 FRNRAP. The ends lost 0 bases at V and 7 bases at J; junction bases unmatched: 13. The CDR3 spans 18 residues. CDR3 nucleotides: TGTGCTAGTGGTTTGGTGGCGATAGGACAGGGGAGAGGAAATGAGCAGTTCTTC. It yields the protein CASGLVAIGQGRGNEQFF. Full variable domain (outside the CDR3, taken from reference TRBV12-5 and TRBJ2-1): DARVTQTPRHKVTEMGQEVTMRCQPILGHNTVFWYRQTMMQGLELLAYFRNRAPLDDSGMPKDRFSAEMPDATLATLKIQPSEPRDSAVYFCASGLVAIGQGRGNEQFFGPGTRLTVL.

The chain combines TRBV29-1 with TRBJ1-1, with D tentatively TRBD1 (5 bases). The ends were cut back, 1 base at V and 4 bases at J, with 7 bases in the middle. CDR3 length: 12 residues. Germline loops: CDR1 SQVTM, CDR2 ANQGSEA. The CDR3 bases are TGCAGCGTTGAAGGCAGGGTCACTGAAGCTTTCTTT. The encoded protein is CSVEGRVTEAFF.

The chain has TRBV7-8 and TRBJ1-5; D not certain. This CDR3 is 15 amino acids long. Germline-derived CDR1 and CDR2 are SGHVS and FQNEAQ. The germline V and J ends were trimmed by 1 base and 0 bases, with 7 bases remaining between them. The DNA for the CDR3 is TGTGCCAGCAGCTTAGAACAGAATAGCAATCAGCCCCAGCATTTT. Its translation: CASSLEQNSNQPQHF.

The J gene is TRBJ1-2, the V gene TRBV18, with 8 nucleotides matching TRBD1. This CDR3 is 16 amino acids long. Per germline, CDR1 KGHSH and CDR2 LQKENI. Trimming at V came to 3 bases and at J to 5 bases, leaving 11 bases not matched to a gene. The CDR3 reads CASSPDQGAPGYGYTF. CDR3 DNA: TGTGCCAGCTCACCGGATCAGGGGGCGCCTGGTTATGGCTACACCTTC.

The chain combines TRBV5-1 with TRBJ2-2; 7 bases are a match to TRBD2. The V segment lost 4 bases and the J segment 0 bases; nucleotides outside the gene matches: 9. This CDR3 region has 17 residues. The germline V gene encodes CDR1 SGHRS and CDR2 YFSETQ. CDR3 sequence reads: CASSERLSGANTGELFF. In nucleotides, the CDR3 is TGCGCCAGCAGCGAGCGACTGAGCGGGGCGAACACCGGGGAGCTGTTTTTT.